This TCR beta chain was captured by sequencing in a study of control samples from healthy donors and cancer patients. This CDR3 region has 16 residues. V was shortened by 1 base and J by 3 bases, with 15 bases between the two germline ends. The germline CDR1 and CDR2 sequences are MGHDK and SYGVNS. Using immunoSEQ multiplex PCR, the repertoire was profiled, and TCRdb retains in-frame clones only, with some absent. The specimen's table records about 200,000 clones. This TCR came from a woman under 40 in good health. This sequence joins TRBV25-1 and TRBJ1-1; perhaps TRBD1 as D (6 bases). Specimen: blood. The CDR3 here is CASSELGAGGDTEAFF. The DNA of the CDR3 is TGTGCCAGCAGTGAATTGGGGGCAGGCGGGGACACTGAAGCTTTCTTT. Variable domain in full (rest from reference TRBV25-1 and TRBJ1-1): EADIYQTPRYLVIGTGKKITLECSQTMGHDKMYWYQQDPGMELHLIHYSYGVNSTEKGDLSSESTVSRIRTEHFPLTLESARPSHTSQYLCASSELGAGGDTEAFFGQGTRLTVV.